The entry below describes one T cell receptor (beta chain). The target antigen is unknown. The ends lost 10 bases at V and 6 bases at J; junction bases unmatched: 10. CDR3 size: 14 residues. The germline V gene encodes CDR1 LNHDA and CDR2 SQIVND (reference sequence). Time point noted: blood from clinic visit 5 months post-surgery; TSC patient then seizure free. Before surgery, patients took at least one anti-epileptic drug. This record comes from a study of brain T cells in children with intractable seizures. Findings of the study overall: Viral specificity was inferred only from CDR3 similarity; HCMV serostatus was unknown. Absence of clones before surgery may stem from lower sequencing depth.

The method was immunoSEQ multiplex PCR; TCRdb's version includes in-frame clones alone and lacks a portion of them. The repertoire holds about 350,000 clones, with over 90% as singletons. The sample in question was peripheral blood, obtained about 5 months after surgery. This receptor was obtained from a boy under two years old with tuberous sclerosis and intractable seizures. The chain has TRBV19 and TRBJ2-2; 8 bases fit TRBD1. The CDR3 nucleotides read TGTGCCATTAAAGGGACAGGAGGCGCCGGGGAGCTGTTTTTT. This gives the protein CAIKGTGGAGELFF.